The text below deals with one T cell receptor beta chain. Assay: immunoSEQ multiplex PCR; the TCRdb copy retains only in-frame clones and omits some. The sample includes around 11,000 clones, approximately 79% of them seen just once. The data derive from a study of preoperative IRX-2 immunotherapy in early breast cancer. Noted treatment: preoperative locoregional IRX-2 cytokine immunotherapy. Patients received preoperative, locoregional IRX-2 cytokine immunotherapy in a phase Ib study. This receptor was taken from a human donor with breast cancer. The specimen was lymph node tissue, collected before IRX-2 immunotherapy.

CDR3 loop: CASSPFGQGTDTQYF. CDR3 sequence (DNA): TGTGCCAGCAGCCCCTTCGGGCAGGGCACAGATACGCAGTATTTT. This sequence joins TRBV11-3 and TRBJ2-3, with no clear D. The CDR3 consists of 15 residues. Trimming took off 5 bases at V and 1 base at J, with 13 bases between the two ends. Per the germline V gene, CDR1 is SGHNT and CDR2 is YENEEA.